This T cell receptor beta chain derives from a study of cytomegalovirus exposure and HLA in healthy donors. The CDR3 has 14 amino acids. Trimming pared 8 bases from V and 10 bases from J, leaving 20 bases between. Germline CDR1 reads MNHEY; CDR2 reads SMNVEV (reference sequence). The PCR was carried out with 60 Vbeta primers and 13 Jbeta primers. Repertoires were generated with immunoSEQ multiplex PCR, while TCRdb's copy carries only in-frame clones and drops some. This sample has 250,000 to 300,000 clones; just under 85% occur once, and the top ten carry about 2%. Sample: PBMCs. The gene calls are TRBV27 and TRBJ1-4; a possible D gene is TRBD1 (5 bases). This clonotype originated in a woman between 35 and 50 years old in good health and CMV-seropositive. The DNA for the CDR3 is TGTGCCAGCCGAACTCTCGGGGGGAGTGGAAAACTGTTTTTT. Protein sequence: CASRTLGGSGKLFF. The whole variable domain, filled in from reference TRBV27 and TRBJ1-4, reads EAQVTQNPRYLITVTGKKLTVTCSQNMNHEYMSWYRQDPGLGLRQIYYSMNVEVTDKGDVPEGYKVSRKEKRNFPLILESPSPNQTSLYFCASRTLGGSGKLFFGSGTQLSVL.